What follows are 11 T cell receptor beta chains derived from one specimen sequenced in a study of T cells after yellow fever vaccination. One entry per CDR3 protein, called by TCRdb with MiXCR from the 5' RACE reads. The profile covers around 73,000 distinct CDR3 sequences, with around 7% appearing a single time and more than 35% taken by the ten largest. The sample here was CD8+ T cells sorted from PBMCs, taken on the day of the yellow fever booster vaccination. The receptors originated from a man aged 25 to 40 who received the YFV17D yellow fever vaccine.

A word on this clonotype: This could be a read error, since a much larger clone is one nucleotide away. This chain links TRBV9 with TRBJ2-3, with a weak D call TRBD1 (5 bases). Germline CDR1 is SGDLS and CDR2 is YYNGEE. The CDR3 loop spans 16 amino acids. The V end lost 4 bases, the J end lost 0 bases, and 15 bases lay between the germline ends. CDR3 sequence: CASSITEGVSTDTQYF. In DNA form, the CDR3 reads TGTGCCAGCAGCATCACGGAAGGGGTTAGCACAGATACGCAGTATTTT.

V and J are TRBV12-3 or TRBV12-4 and TRBJ2-3; 11 nucleotides agree with TRBD2. The CDR3 loop spans 17 amino acids. The junction had 6 bases not matched to a gene; V was cut back by 3 bases and J by 1 base. CDR3 loop: CASSLGSGREGTDTQYF. The DNA of the CDR3 is TGTGCCAGCAGTTTGGGTAGCGGGAGGGAGGGCACAGATACGCAGTATTTT.

In this sample, this clonotype turned up a few times. This sequence joins TRBV29-1 and TRBJ1-4; tentatively, D is TRBD1 (5 bases). This CDR3 region has 13 residues. Trimming took 3 bases from V and 4 from J, leaving 9 bases between them. The germline CDR1 and CDR2 sequences are SQVTM and ANQGSEA. CDR3 DNA: TGCAGCGTTGACTCCGGACATAATGAAAAACTGTTTTTT. Translating it yields CSVDSGHNEKLFF.

The chain recombines TRBV10-2 with TRBJ2-3; D perhaps matches TRBD2 (6 bases). CDR1 and CDR2 from the germline V gene are WSHSY and SAAADI. The CDR3 is made up of 15 amino acids. Trimming took off 8 bases at V and 0 bases at J, with 15 bases between the two ends. The CDR3 protein is CASGDGGYSTDTQYF. CDR3 bases: TGCGCCAGCGGAGACGGGGGATACAGCACAGATACGCAGTATTTT.

Details on this clonotype: Just one base apart from a much larger clone, this may be a read error. The V and J genes are TRBV20-1 and TRBJ2-7; unclear D gene. This CDR3 contains 15 residues. Trimming took off 2 bases at V and 1 base at J, with 15 bases between the two ends. Germline V gives CDR1 DFQATT, CDR2 SNEGSKA (reference sequence). CDR3 loop: CSARWQNSFSYEQYF. The CDR3 coding sequence is TGCAGTGCTAGATGGCAAAATAGCTTTTCCTACGAGCAGTACTTC.

V gene TRBV27 combines with J gene TRBJ1-1; D call uncertain. There are 10 residues in the CDR3. V lost 3 bases to trimming and J lost 12 bases, with 8 bases between them. Germline CDR1 is MNHEY and CDR2 is SMNVEV (reference sequence). The CDR3 loop is CASSLPSTFF. CDR3 in DNA: TGTGCCAGCAGTTTGCCAAGTACTTTCTTT.

The V call is TRBV28, the J call TRBJ2-7, with D possibly TRBD1 on 7 matching bases. Trimming pared 6 bases from V and 6 bases from J, leaving 18 bases between. Germline CDR1 reads MDHEN; CDR2 reads SYDVKM. CDR3 size: 14 residues. CDR3 coding DNA: TGTGCCAGCAGACTCCCGGGACAGCGGGTCGAGCAGTACTTC. Amino acid sequence: CASRLPGQRVEQYF.

This clonotype was recorded many times. The rearrangement links TRBV6-1 to TRBJ2-1; TRBD1 or TRBD2 may be the D gene (6 bases each). The CDR3 is 13 residues long. Per germline, CDR1 MNHNS and CDR2 SASEGT. The ends were cut back, 7 bases at V and 14 bases at J, with 21 bases in the middle. The CDR3 loop reads CASNNLQGLQEFF. The CDR3 DNA sequence: TGTGCCAGCAATAATCTACAGGGACTTCAAGAGTTCTTC.

This clonotype occurred many times. The chain couples TRBV27 to TRBJ2-1; weak D call: TRBD1 (5 bases). CDR1 and CDR2 from the germline V gene are MNHEY and SMNVEV (reference sequence). The CDR3 extends over 12 amino acids. Trimming removed 8 bases at V and 6 bases at J, with 11 bases between. The DNA of the CDR3 is TGTGCCAGCCTGGGTGGGGCCAATGAGCAGTTCTTC. It encodes CASLGGANEQFF.

This clonotype was detected a few times. J is TRBJ2-3 and V is TRBV20-1; 9 bases match TRBD2. The germline V gene has CDR1 DFQATT and CDR2 SNEGSKA (reference sequence). Unmatched junction bases numbered 7, after V lost 8 bases and J lost 1 base. The CDR3 spans 14 residues. This CDR3 is CSSPSGIGTDTQYF. As DNA, the CDR3 is TGCAGTTCCCCTAGCGGGATAGGCACAGATACGCAGTATTTT.

There are many counts of this clonotype. The rearrangement joins TRBV6-5 to TRBJ2-7; a possible D gene is TRBD2 (6 bases). This CDR3 has 14 amino acids. Germline V gene sequence: CDR1 MNHEY, CDR2 SVGAGI. Trimming left V 0 bases short and J 5 bases short, with 11 bases between. The CDR3 sequence: CASSYSEGHDEQYF. DNA for the CDR3: TGTGCCAGCAGTTACTCGGAGGGGCACGACGAGCAGTACTTC.